This T cell receptor (beta chain) was identified in a study of CD8+ T cells in alopecia areata (dated 2018 in TCRdb). The study in broad terms: The treated patients took part in an open-label pilot trial in which moderate-to-severe alopecia areata was treated with oral tofacitinib at 5 to 10 mg twice daily. Patients received tofacitinib for 6 to 18 months and were then followed off drug for 6 months to check for delayed response and recurrence. In both human patients and the C3H/HeJ mouse model, the study applied high-throughput TCRbeta sequencing to look at T cell clonal expansion in alopecia areata. RNA came from the PAXgene miRNA kit for fixed scalp, the miRNeasy kit for PBMCs, and the RNeasy kit for mouse skin. Biopsies were taken from tofacitinib-treated patients at baseline and at 4 and 24 weeks of treatment, and a later scalp biopsy was taken in several of the tofacitinib-treated patients. Scalp tissue and sorted CD4+ and CD8+ peripheral blood T cells from patchy and totalis/universalis alopecia areata patients and from healthy controls were covered by human TCRbeta sequencing. Amplification of TCRbeta CDR3 regions was done by immunoSEQ multiplex PCR using 35 Vbeta forward primers and 13 Jbeta reverse primers. Scalp clonality was compared across normal scalp (n=4), patchy alopecia areata scalp (n=8), and alopecia totalis/universalis scalp (n=8). Disease severity in treated patients was measured with the SALT score, which quantifies the percentage of affected scalp surface area. Broader findings and caveats from the paper: During tofacitinib treatment, many expanded lesional clones remained in scalp and blood, and this persistence may partly explain relapse after treatment is stopped. Tofacitinib significantly decreased scalp clonality and the number of expanded CD8+ clones among the top 100 scalp clones. Compared with normal scalp, lesional scalp had higher clonality and more expanded CD8+ clones, particularly in alopecia totalis/universalis, a pattern that suggests antigenic drive. Unlike mouse skin, which is dominated by gammadelta T cells, normal human skin has resident alphabeta T cells that are also sequenced, and this complicates analysis of the scalp TCR repertoire. Shared TCR sequences between patients were less evident than in mice, which may be partly attributable to HLA diversity in the patient population. The treated cohort was small, with a single nonresponder, so links between baseline CD8+ expansion and response need larger studies.

Counted from cysteine to phenylalanine, this CDR3 has 15 amino acids. Of the read, only the CDR3 DNA is kept; its 45 bases are in frame from base 1. Based on the germline V gene (reference sequence), the CDR1 and CDR2 sequences are MNHEY and SMNVEV. V was cut back by 5 bases and J by 2 bases, leaving a gap of 16 bases between them. The receptor library was made with the immunoSEQ multiplex PCR assay. To provide template for TCR sequencing, every sample had RNA extracted and reverse transcribed into cDNA. First-strand cDNA was synthesized with SuperScript III using a 2:1 mix of oligo-dT and random hexamers. A synthetic immune receptor repertoire was used to measure amplification bias, and any remaining bias was corrected computationally. As for the original processing: After raw reads were preprocessed to remove errors, the CDR3 was defined following IMGT conventions as running from the conserved cysteine to phenylalanine. To get clonality, Shannon entropy was normalized by log2 of the number of productive unique TCRs and the result was subtracted from 1. Whether scalp clones were CD4 or CD8 was inferred by matching scalp TCRbeta sequences against CD4 and CD8 repertoires sorted from blood. Sourced from immuneACCESS, this table was stored by TCRdb with only in-frame sequences that have V and J called. A share of the clones is absent; for the studies checked, an unresolved V gene accounts for under half, and the remainder has no known explanation. Clone size and the V and J calls come from that table; the DNA yielded D and trimming. This sample holds around 200,000 clones; 55% to 70% were observed only once. Approximately 0.7% of the sample is taken by the ten largest.

A few counts support this clone. The target of this receptor is not known. Base qualities are not recorded, but no much larger clone differs from it by a single base. The time point label here, explained by the study, means: less than five weeks on oral tofacitinib. Explained via the paper, the treatment or condition label denotes: oral pan-JAK inhibitor, 5-10 mg twice daily. Lesional scalp punch biopsies and peripheral blood were obtained from alopecia areata patients. After PBMCs were isolated by density centrifugation and stained for CD3, CD4 and CD8, a FACSAria was used to sort CD4+ and CD8+ T cells.

The sequencing here drew on CD4+ T cells sorted from blood, taken at week 4, from a patient treated with tofacitinib. Rearrangement joined TRBV27 to TRBJ2-7; TRBD1 is a weak D gene call, 6 bases matching. The source is a human donor with alopecia areata. The DNA sequence follows: TGTGCCAGCAGTCGATACCGGGACACTACCTACGAGCAGTACTTC. Translation gives CASSRYRDTTYEQYF.